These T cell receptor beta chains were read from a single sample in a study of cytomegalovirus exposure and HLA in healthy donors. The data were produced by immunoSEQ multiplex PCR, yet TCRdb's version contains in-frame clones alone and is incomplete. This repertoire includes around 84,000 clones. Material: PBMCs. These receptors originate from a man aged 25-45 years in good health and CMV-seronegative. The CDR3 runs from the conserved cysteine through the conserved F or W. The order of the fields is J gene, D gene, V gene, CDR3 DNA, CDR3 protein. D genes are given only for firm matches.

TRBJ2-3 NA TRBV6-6 TGTGCCAGCAGTCCGGGATCGGGCTACACAGATACGCAGTATTTT CASSPGSGYTDTQYF
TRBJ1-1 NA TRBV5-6 TGTGCCAGCAGACATACGACGGAGGGCACTGAAGCTTTCTTT CASRHTTEGTEAFF
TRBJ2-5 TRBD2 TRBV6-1 TGTGCCAGCAGTGGAACGGGAGGACTCGAGACCCAGTACTTC CASSGTGGLETQYF
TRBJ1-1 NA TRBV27 TGTGCCAGCAGTTTCCGGGGGATGAACACTGAAGCTTTCTTT CASSFRGMNTEAFF
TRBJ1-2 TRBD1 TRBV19 TGTGCCAGTAGTGACCACCGGGACAGGAGTTTGTATGGCTACACCTTC CASSDHRDRSLYGYTF
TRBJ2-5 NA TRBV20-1 TGCAGTGGAGAGGGAGTAGAGACCCAGTACTTC CSGEGVETQYF
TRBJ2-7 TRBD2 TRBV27 TGTGCCAGCAGTGAGAGGTGGCCGGGAGGCTACGAGCAGTACTTC CASSERWPGGYEQYF
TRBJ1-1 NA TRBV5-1 TGCGCCAGCAGCGATCAGGGGAACACTGAAGCTTTCTTT CASSDQGNTEAFF
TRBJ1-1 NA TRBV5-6 TGTGCCAGCAGAAAAACCGGGACTCAGAACACTGAAGCTTTCTTT CASRKTGTQNTEAFF
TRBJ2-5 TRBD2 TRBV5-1 TGCGCCAGCAGCTTGGTCGGGACTAGCGAAGAGACCCAGTACTTC CASSLVGTSEETQYF
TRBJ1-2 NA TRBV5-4 TGTGCCAGCAGCCCGGGCGGCGGACTCGACTATGGCTACACCTTC CASSPGGGLDYGYTF
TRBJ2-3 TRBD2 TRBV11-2 TGTGCCAGCAGCCCGTGGACTAGTGTCTCAGATACGCAGTATTTT CASSPWTSVSDTQYF
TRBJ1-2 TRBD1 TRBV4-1 TGCGCCAGCAGGAGACCAGGGGGGAATTATGGCTACACCTTC CASRRPGGNYGYTF
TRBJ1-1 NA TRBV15 TGTGCCACCAGCAGGATAGACAAGGCTGAAGCTTTCTTT CATSRIDKAEAFF
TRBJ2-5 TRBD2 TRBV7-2 TGTGCCAGCAGCTCCTGGACTAGCGGGTGGGGACCAGAGACCCAGTACTTC CASSSWTSGWGPETQYF
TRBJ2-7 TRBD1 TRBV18 TGTGCCAGCTCACCTCTCGGTTGGGACAGGGGGCTCGAGCAGTACTTC CASSPLGWDRGLEQYF
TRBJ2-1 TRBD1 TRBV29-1 TGCAGCGTTTTGGGACAGGGAGGGCGGCATTACAATGAGCAGTTCTTC CSVLGQGGRHYNEQFF